This TCR beta chain is drawn from a study of blood T cell repertoires in COVID-19. The overall study: The United States, Italy and Spain supplied acute and convalescent COVID-19 samples. Nucleic acid was either cDNA or gDNA, and it came from T cells, B-cell-depleted T cells, or PBMCs.

This clone was seen a single time. One junction end disagrees with the germline gene, perhaps due to a read error. Original processing notes: For nucleated cells, counts were estimated from reference gene primer amplification. Only in-frame clones appear in the TCRdb table, and some are missing; sequencing was by immunoSEQ multiplex PCR. The D gene and trimming were derived from the DNA, and the V and J assignments and clone size from that table. This sample has roughly 250,000 clones, with around four fifths found just once. The germline CDR1 and CDR2 sequences are MGHRA and YSYEKL. The CDR3 totals 14 residues.

Sample: peripheral blood. The genes are TRBV4-1 and TRBJ1-2; D not resolved. The clonotype was recovered from a woman in her thirties or forties with active or convalescent COVID-19. The CDR3 spells CASSLRPGVRAGAF. The CDR3 nucleotides read TGCGCCAGCAGCCTCCGCCCCGGGGTCCGGGCTGGCGCCTTC.